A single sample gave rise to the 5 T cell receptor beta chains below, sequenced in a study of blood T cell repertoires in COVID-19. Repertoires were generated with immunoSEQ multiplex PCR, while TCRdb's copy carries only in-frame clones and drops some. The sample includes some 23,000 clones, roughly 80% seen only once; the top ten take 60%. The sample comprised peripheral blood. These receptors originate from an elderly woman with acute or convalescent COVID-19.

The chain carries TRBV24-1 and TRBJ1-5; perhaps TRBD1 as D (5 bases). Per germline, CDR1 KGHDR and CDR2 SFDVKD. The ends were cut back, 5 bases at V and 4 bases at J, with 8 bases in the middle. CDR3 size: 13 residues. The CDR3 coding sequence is TGTGCCACCAGTGCAGGGAAGAATCAGCCCCAGCATTTT. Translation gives CATSAGKNQPQHF.

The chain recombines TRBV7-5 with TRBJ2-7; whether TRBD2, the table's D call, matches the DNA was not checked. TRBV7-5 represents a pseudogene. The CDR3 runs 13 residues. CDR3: CVRSLAGDYEQYF. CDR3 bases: TGTGTCAGAAGCTTAGCGGGAGACTACGAGCAGTACTTC.

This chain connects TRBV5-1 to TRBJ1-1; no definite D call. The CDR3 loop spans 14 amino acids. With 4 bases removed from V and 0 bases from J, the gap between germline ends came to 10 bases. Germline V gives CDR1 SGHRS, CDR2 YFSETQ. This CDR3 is CASSPLSVNTEAFF. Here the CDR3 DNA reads TGCGCCAGCAGCCCCCTCTCGGTGAACACTGAAGCTTTCTTT.

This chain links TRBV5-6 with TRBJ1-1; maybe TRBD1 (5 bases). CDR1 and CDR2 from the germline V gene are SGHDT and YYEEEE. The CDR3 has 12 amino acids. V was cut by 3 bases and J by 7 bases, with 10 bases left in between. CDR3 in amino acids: CASSSWDFEAFF. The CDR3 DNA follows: TGTGCCAGCAGCTCCTGGGACTTTGAAGCTTTCTTT. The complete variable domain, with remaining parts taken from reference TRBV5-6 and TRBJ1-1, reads DAGVTQSPTHLIKTRGQQVTLRCSPKSGHDTVSWYQQALGQGPQFIFQYYEEEERQRGNFPDRFSGHQFPNYSSELNVNALLLGDSALYLCASSSWDFEAFFGQGTRLTVV.

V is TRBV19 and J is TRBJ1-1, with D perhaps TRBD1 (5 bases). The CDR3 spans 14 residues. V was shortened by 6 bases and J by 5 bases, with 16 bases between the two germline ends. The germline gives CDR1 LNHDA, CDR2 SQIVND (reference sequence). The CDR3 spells CASSGQGGKTEAFF. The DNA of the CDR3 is TGTGCCAGTAGCGGCCAGGGTGGGAAGACTGAAGCTTTCTTT.